This TCR beta chain derives from a study of blood T cell repertoires in COVID-19. Background on the study: Samples of COVID-19 (acute and convalescent) were obtained from the United States, Italy and Spain. PBMCs, B-cell-depleted T cells, or T cells were the source of the cDNA or gDNA that made up the material.

Trimming removed 0 bases from V and 3 bases from J, with 6 bases in between. The CDR3 runs to 13 residues. Germline lookup yields CDR1 SGDLS and CDR2 YYNGEE. TCRdb keeps only in-frame clones here, not all; method: immunoSEQ multiplex PCR. The sample lists about 240,000 clones, approximately 90% occurring once. Self-reported history from a screening survey and questionnaire set each donor's cohort. Two negative PCRs, clearance, or symptom resolution were required of recovered Cohort 3 donors. The sequence was obtained from a man between 40 and 49 years old who had recovered from COVID-19. Sequenced input: PBMCs or T cells enriched from blood (not recorded which). This rearrangement joins TRBV9 to TRBJ2-5, with D unclear. The CDR3 loop reads CASSVDLEETQYF. CDR3 in DNA: TGTGCCAGCAGCGTAGACCTAGAAGAGACCCAGTACTTC.